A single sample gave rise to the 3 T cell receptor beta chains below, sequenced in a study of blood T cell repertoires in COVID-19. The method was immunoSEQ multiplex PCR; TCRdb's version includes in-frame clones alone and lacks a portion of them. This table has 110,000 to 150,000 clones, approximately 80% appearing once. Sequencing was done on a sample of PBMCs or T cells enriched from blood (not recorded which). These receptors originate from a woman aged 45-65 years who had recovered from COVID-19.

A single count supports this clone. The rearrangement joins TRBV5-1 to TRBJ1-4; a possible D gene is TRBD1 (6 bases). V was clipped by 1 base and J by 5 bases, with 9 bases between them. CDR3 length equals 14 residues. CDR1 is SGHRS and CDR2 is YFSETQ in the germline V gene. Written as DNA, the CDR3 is TGCGCCAGCAGCTTGACGAGGGGGAATGAAAAACTGTTTTTT. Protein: CASSLTRGNEKLFF.

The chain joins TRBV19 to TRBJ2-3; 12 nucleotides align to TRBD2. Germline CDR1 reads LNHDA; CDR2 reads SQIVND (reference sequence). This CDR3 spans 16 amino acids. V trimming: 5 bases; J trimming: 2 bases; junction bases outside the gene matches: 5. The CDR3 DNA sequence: TGTGCCAGTAGTCCTGGACTAGCGGGAAACACAGATACGCAGTATTTT. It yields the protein CASSPGLAGNTDTQYF.

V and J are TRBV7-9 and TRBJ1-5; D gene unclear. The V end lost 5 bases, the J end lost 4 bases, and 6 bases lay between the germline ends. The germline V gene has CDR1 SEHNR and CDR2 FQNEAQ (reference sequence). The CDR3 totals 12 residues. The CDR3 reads CASSVRNQPQHF. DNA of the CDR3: TGTGCCAGCAGCGTGCGGAATCAGCCCCAGCATTTT. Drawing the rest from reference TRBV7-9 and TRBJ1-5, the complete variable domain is DTGVSQNPRHKITKRGQNVTFRCDPISEHNRLYWYRQTLGQGPEFLTYFQNEAQLEKSRLLSDRFSAERPKGSFSTLEIQRTEQGDSAMYLCASSVRNQPQHFGDGTRLSIL.